The 23 T cell receptor beta chains presented below share a single source sample, sequenced in a study of post-analysis software for immune sequencing data (dated by TCRdb to the mid-2010s). Their cognate antigens are unknown. Study-level results and caveats: Patients showed significantly higher frequencies than controls for about five TRBV segments, among them TRBV5-6, TRBV5-1 and TRBV20-1.

The receptor library was made with PCR. TCRdb names Illumina HiSeq 2500 as the instrument used. To reduce PCR and sequencing biases, unique molecular identifiers were incorporated into the TCR beta cDNA libraries. TCRdb reanalyzed the raw reads on its own, using fastp at Q25 for trimming and MiXCR for clone calling, and kept in-frame beta chains. Every distinct CDR3 protein forms one entry, paired with its most common genes and DNA. For this sample there are roughly 800,000 distinct CDR3 sequences; approximately 53% appear just once. The top ten hold approximately 4.4% of the sample. Input material: blood. The source is a girl aged 5-17 years with multiple sclerosis.

This chain joins TRBV7-9 and TRBJ2-1, with D maybe TRBD2 (5 bases). Deletions cut 3 bases from V and 2 bases from J, with 11 bases between. Per germline, CDR1 SEHNR and CDR2 FQNEAQ (reference sequence). This CDR3 contains 15 residues. This chain's CDR3 is CASSFSAGAYNEQFF. CDR3 nucleotide sequence: TGTGCCAGCAGCTTTAGCGCCGGGGCCTACAATGAGCAGTTCTTC.

The chain couples TRBV9 to TRBJ2-7; 8 nucleotides line up with TRBD1. The CDR3 extends over 15 amino acids. Germline-derived CDR1 and CDR2 are SGDLS and YYNGEE. V was pared by 4 bases and J by 6 bases, with 12 bases of the junction left unmatched. CDR3 amino acids: CASSPRTGPPLEQYF. DNA of the CDR3: TGTGCCAGCAGCCCCCGGACAGGGCCCCCACTCGAGCAGTACTTC.

The table lists this clonotype with a few counts. CDR3 region: CASSFTGGNTGELFF. In nucleotides, the CDR3 is TGTGCCAGCAGTTTCACAGGGGGGAACACCGGGGAGCTGTTTTTT. The chain couples TRBV27 to TRBJ2-2; TRBD1 agrees at 8 bases. In germline, CDR1 is MNHEY, CDR2 SMNVEV (reference sequence). This CDR3 region has 15 residues. V shed 3 bases, J shed 1 base, and the junction held 1 base outside the gene matches.

The rearrangement links TRBV10-3 to TRBJ2-5; D is unresolved. Per germline, CDR1 ENHRY and CDR2 SYGVKD. The ends were cut back, 11 bases at V and 0 bases at J, with 10 bases in the middle. This CDR3 has 12 amino acids. CDR3 sequence (DNA): TGTGCCTCCCGGCAGAACCAAGAGACCCAGTACTTC. Translated, it gives CASRQNQETQYF.

The chain uses TRBV20-1 and TRBJ2-3, with 11 bases matching TRBD2. Germline CDR1 DFQATT, CDR2 SNEGSKA (reference sequence). This CDR3 is built from 19 residues. Trimming cost V 0 bases and J 2 bases; bases outside gene matches: 13. The DNA of the CDR3 is TGCAGTGCTAGAGAGAGTACCCTAACTAGCGGGGGATTCACAGATACGCAGTATTTT. Residues: CSARESTLTSGGFTDTQYF.

The J gene is TRBJ2-3, the V gene TRBV6-5, with TRBD2 matching 12 bases. The V and J ends lost 6 bases and 7 bases, in that order; junction bases with no gene match: 8. Germline lookup yields CDR1 MNHEY and CDR2 SVGAGI. The CDR3 runs 15 residues. CDR3 loop: CASRATSGSRNTQYF. CDR3 DNA: TGTGCCAGCAGGGCGACTAGCGGGAGTCGGAATACGCAGTATTTT.

This clonotype has a handful of counts. The J gene is TRBJ2-4, the V gene TRBV20-1; D remains unclear. TRBJ2-7 matches the DNA end more closely, so the J call is doubtful. The CDR3 has 11 residues. CDR1 is DFQATT and CDR2 is SNEGSKA in the germline V gene (reference sequence). CDR3 amino acids: CSAMQSYEQYF. CDR3 in DNA: TGCAGTGCTATGCAGTCCTACGAGCAGTACTTC.

The J gene is TRBJ2-3, the V gene TRBV27, with D possibly matching TRBD2 (6 bases). Between the trimmed V and J ends, which lost 8 bases and 8 bases, there was a span of 29 bases. The CDR3 runs to 17 residues. CDR1 and CDR2 (germline): MNHEY, SMNVEV (reference sequence). CDR3 sequence (DNA): TGTGCCAGCGGGTGGGGTCTGGGGGGAGGAAGGGCAGGTACGCAGTATTTT. Translating it yields CASGWGLGGGRAGTQYF.

The chain couples TRBV18 to TRBJ2-6, with a weak D call TRBD1 (5 bases). The CDR3 spans 17 residues. The V end was cut by 2 bases, the J end by 4 bases, with 15 bases between. Per germline, CDR1 KGHSH and CDR2 LQKENI. In DNA form, the CDR3 reads TGTGCCAGCTCACCAAGACAGCTCCCCCCCGGGGCCAACGTCCTGACTTTC. This codes for CASSPRQLPPGANVLTF.

CDR3 nucleotides: TGCAGTGCTCACGTAGCGGGGTCGCAAGAGACCCAGTACTTC. It codes for CSAHVAGSQETQYF. This chain connects TRBV20-1 to TRBJ2-5; 8 bases agree with TRBD2. The CDR3 runs 14 residues. Germline V lookup: CDR1 DFQATT, CDR2 SNEGSKA (reference sequence). After removal of 5 bases from V and 2 bases from J, the junction contained 7 bases not matched to a gene.

The chain links TRBV6-2 or TRBV6-3 to TRBJ2-5; D is unclear. Trimming stripped 0 bases from V and 1 base from J, with 9 bases between. From germline, CDR1 is MNHEY and CDR2 SVGEGT. This CDR3 is 15 amino acids long. CDR3 protein: CASSYSLARQETQYF. CDR3 nucleotides: TGTGCCAGCAGTTACTCGCTCGCCCGCCAAGAGACCCAGTACTTC.

This clonotype was observed a handful of times. The chain recombines TRBV7-2 with TRBJ2-3, with 9 positions matching TRBD2. J was trimmed by 2 bases and V by 7 bases; bases with no gene match: 4. Looked up from germline, CDR1 is SGHTA and CDR2 is FQGNSA. The CDR3 runs to 14 residues. CDR3 residues: CASTIAGVTDTQYF. Here the CDR3 DNA reads TGTGCCAGCACTATAGCGGGGGTCACAGATACGCAGTATTTT.

V usage is TRBV6-2 or TRBV6-3 and J usage is TRBJ2-1; D remains unclear. The V end was cut by 5 bases, the J end by 12 bases, with 14 bases between. Per the germline V gene, CDR1 is MNHEY and CDR2 is SVGEGT. The CDR3 runs 12 residues. The CDR3 reads CASSPAAYLQFF. CDR3 sequence (DNA): TGTGCCAGCAGTCCCGCGGCTTACCTGCAGTTCTTC.

The chain links TRBV20-1 to TRBJ2-7, with 9 positions matching TRBD2. This CDR3 region has 14 residues. The junction had 8 bases not matched to a gene; V was cut back by 6 bases and J by 2 bases. Germline V gene lookup returns CDR1 DFQATT and CDR2 SNEGSKA (reference sequence). The CDR3 DNA is TGCAGTGCCCCTAAGACTAGCGGCACCTACGAGCAGTACTTC. Its protein product is CSAPKTSGTYEQYF.

Turning to this clonotype: One junction end disagrees with the germline gene, perhaps due to a read error. The V call is TRBV7-8, the J call TRBJ2-5; TRBD2 aligns across 11 bases. CDR3 size: 18 residues. Germline CDR1 reads SGHVS; CDR2 reads FQNEAQ. The CDR3 protein is CASSLIQASGRSEETQYF. The CDR3 coding sequence is TGTGCTAGCAGCTTAATTCAGGCTAGCGGGAGGTCAGAAGAGACCCAGTACTTC.

This rearrangement joins TRBV10-3 to TRBJ2-5; either TRBD1 or TRBD2 may fit D (5 bases each). In germline, CDR1 is ENHRY, CDR2 SYGVKD. This CDR3 region has 13 residues. Trimming removed 4 bases from V and 5 bases from J, with 11 bases in between. The CDR3 here is CAISVGDGETQYF. As DNA, the CDR3 is TGTGCCATCAGTGTGGGGGACGGGGAGACCCAGTACTTC.

This rearrangement joins TRBV5-1 to TRBJ2-5; TRBD1 is a possible D gene (6 bases). Germline assignment: CDR1 SGHRS and CDR2 YFSETQ. The CDR3 totals 16 residues. Deletions cut 3 bases from V and 4 bases from J, with 19 bases between. The CDR3: CASSSIPGVGGETQYF. Written as DNA, the CDR3 is TGCGCCAGCAGCTCTATCCCCGGGGTAGGGGGAGAGACCCAGTACTTC.

The chain carries TRBV7-9 and TRBJ1-2; D is ambiguous. With 3 bases removed from V and 1 base from J, the gap between germline ends came to 9 bases. Germline V gene lookup returns CDR1 SEHNR and CDR2 FQNEAQ (reference sequence). CDR3 length: 14 residues. The CDR3 nucleotides are TGTGCCAGCAGCTTCAGAACGGTTAACTATGGCTACACCTTC. Protein: CASSFRTVNYGYTF. Filled out from reference TRBV7-9 and TRBJ1-2, the complete variable domain reads DTGVSQNPRHKITKRGQNVTFRCDPISEHNRLYWYRQTLGQGPEFLTYFQNEAQLEKSRLLSDRFSAERPKGSFSTLEIQRTEQGDSAMYLCASSFRTVNYGYTFGSGTRLTVV.

V gene TRBV5-1 combines with J gene TRBJ1-2, with D uncertain. This CDR3 region has 15 residues. Germline values: CDR1 SGHRS, CDR2 YFSETQ. Trimming cost V 4 bases and J 7 bases, with 20 bases left between them. CDR3 sequence: CASSPEAQVSGGYTF. DNA for the CDR3: TGCGCCAGCAGCCCCGAGGCGCAGGTTTCGGGTGGCTACACCTTC. Full variable domain (outside the CDR3, taken from reference TRBV5-1 and TRBJ1-2): KAGVTQTPRYLIKTRGQQVTLSCSPISGHRSVSWYQQTPGQGLQFLFEYFSETQRNKGNFPGRFSGRQFSNSRSEMNVSTLELGDSALYLCASSPEAQVSGGYTFGSGTRLTVV.

This clonotype showed up just a few times. V usage is TRBV15 and J usage is TRBJ1-2; perhaps TRBD1 as D (5 bases). V shed 1 base and J shed 3 bases, with 12 bases lying between them. Germline CDR1 reads LNHNV; CDR2 reads YYDKDF (reference sequence). The CDR3 has 15 residues. CDR3 nucleotides: TGTGCCACCAGCAGAGGACGGGGCTCGGACTATGGCTACACCTTC. It yields the protein CATSRGRGSDYGYTF.

The CDR3, as DNA: TGTGCCAGCAGTGAACCACCGGGACAGGGAGTGGGAAAGAATGGCTACACCTTC. It yields the protein CASSEPPGQGVGKNGYTF. The rearrangement joins TRBV6-1 to TRBJ1-2; 9 nucleotides match TRBD1. Per the germline V gene, CDR1 is MNHNS and CDR2 is SASEGT. This CDR3 has 18 residues. The junction had 16 bases not matched to a gene; V was cut back by 2 bases and J by 6 bases.

The rearrangement joins TRBV20-1 to TRBJ2-1; D tentatively fits TRBD1 or TRBD2 (5 bases each). Trimming removed 0 bases from V and 8 bases from J, with 11 bases in between. CDR1 and CDR2 (germline): DFQATT, SNEGSKA (reference sequence). This CDR3 spans 13 amino acids. CDR3 in DNA: TGCAGTGCTAGAGATAGTGGGGGATATGAGCAGTTCTTC. Protein: CSARDSGGYEQFF.

This clonotype showed up just a few times. The chain links TRBV29-1 to TRBJ1-1, with 12 bases fitting TRBD1. From germline, CDR1 is SQVTM and CDR2 ANQGSEA. The CDR3 spans 13 residues. The V gene end was trimmed by 8 bases and the J gene end by 6 bases; junction bases not matched to a gene: 7. The CDR3 loop reads CSFQGQGAPEAFF. In DNA, the CDR3 is TGCAGCTTCCAGGGACAGGGGGCCCCTGAAGCTTTCTTT. Drawing the rest from reference TRBV29-1 and TRBJ1-1, the complete variable domain is SAVISQKPSRDICQRGTSLTIQCQVDSQVTMMFWYRQQPGQSLTLIATANQGSEATYESGFVIDKFPISRPNLTFSTLTVSNMSPEDSSIYLCSFQGQGAPEAFFGQGTRLTVV.